These 22 T cell receptor beta chains originate from one sample sequenced in a study of read filtering for tumor transcriptome and immune sequencing. From 300 to 450 ng of RNA, a library with molecular barcoded alpha/delta and beta/gamma adaptors was made. One entry per CDR3 protein results from TCRdb running MiXCR on the reads. The data hold approximately 57,000 distinct CDR3 sequences, with roughly an eighth observed a single time. Sequencing input: a population of CD138-negative cells sorted from bone marrow. These receptors all stem from a donor at least 40 years old with multiple myeloma.

This clonotype was recorded many times. V is TRBV18 and J is TRBJ2-3, with 8 bases fitting TRBD1. Germline V gene lookup returns CDR1 KGHSH and CDR2 LQKENI. After removal of 4 bases from V and 2 bases from J, the junction contained 2 bases not matched to a gene. This CDR3 region has 14 residues. The CDR3 bases are TGTGCCAGCTCACGACAGGGGCCCACAGATACGCAGTATTTT. Protein product: CASSRQGPTDTQYF.

With regard to this clonotype: This sequence may be a read error, since a much larger clone differs from it by one base. The chain employs TRBV20-1 and TRBJ2-3; D gene unclear. Germline CDR1 DFQATT, CDR2 SNEGSKA (reference sequence). The CDR3 extends over 11 amino acids. The CDR3 region has the DNA TGCAGTGCTAGACTCGCAGATACGCAGTGTTTT. Translated: CSARLADTQCF.

The chain uses TRBV4-1 and TRBJ2-7; no definite D call. The CDR3 loop spans 15 amino acids. Trimming left V 1 base short and J 2 bases short, with 12 bases between. Per germline, CDR1 MGHRA and CDR2 YSYEKL. CDR3 coding DNA: TGCGCCAGCAGCCAAGCTACGGCCGACCCCTACGAGCAGTACTTC. Translation: CASSQATADPYEQYF.

This clonotype was counted between two and nine times. The chain employs TRBV2 and TRBJ1-1; no clear D gene. CDR1 is SNHLY and CDR2 is FYNNEI in the germline V gene. The CDR3 has 11 amino acids. Trimming stripped 4 bases from V and 9 bases from J, with 9 bases between. The DNA for the CDR3 is TGTGCCAGCAGTGTGCAGGAACAAGCTTTCTTT. Its protein product is CASSVQEQAFF.

This clonotype was seen repeatedly, ten times or more. The DNA of the CDR3 is TGTGCCAGCAGAGGGGTACAGGGGGGAGAGACCCAGTACTTC. Amino acids: CASRGVQGGETQYF. The chain has TRBV12-3 or TRBV12-4 and TRBJ2-5; 8 bases line up with TRBD1. Losses at the gene ends were 6 bases for V and 4 bases for J; bases not matched to a gene: 7. CDR3 size: 14 residues.

This clonotype was seen repeatedly, ten times or more. This chain joins TRBV28 and TRBJ1-5, with D perhaps matching TRBD1 (5 bases). CDR1 MDHEN and CDR2 SYDVKM come from the germline V gene. Trimming took 3 bases from V and 7 from J, leaving 19 bases between them. The CDR3 consists of 16 residues. CDR3 bases: TGTGCCAGCAGTTTCCGGGGGATAGATCGTAGCCAGCCCCAGCATTTT. It codes for CASSFRGIDRSQPQHF. The entire variable domain, with the rest obtained from reference TRBV28 and TRBJ1-5, is as follows: DVKVTQSSRYLVKRTGEKVFLECVQDMDHENMFWYRQDPGLGLRLIYFSYDVKMKEKGDIPEGYSVSREKKERFSLILESASTNQTSMYLCASSFRGIDRSQPQHFGDGTRLSIL.

This clonotype was counted ten times or more. The rearrangement joins TRBV20-1 to TRBJ2-3; perhaps TRBD2 as D (6 bases). CDR3 length: 15 amino acids. V lost 0 bases to trimming and J lost 2 bases, with 12 bases between them. Germline values: CDR1 DFQATT, CDR2 SNEGSKA (reference sequence). In DNA form, the CDR3 reads TGCAGTGCTAGAGATAGCGGCAGTGCCACAGATACGCAGTATTTT. Translating it yields CSARDSGSATDTQYF.

This clonotype turned up a few times. A much larger clone is a single base away; this may be a read error. The chain employs TRBV5-1 and TRBJ2-1; the D gene is possibly TRBD1 (5 bases). The CDR3 extends over 13 amino acids. Trimming cost V 0 bases and J 9 bases, with 10 bases left between them. The V gene's germline CDR1 is SGHRS and CDR2 YFSETQ. CDR3 residues: CASSLATGSEQFF. The CDR3, as DNA: TGCGCCAGCAGCTTGGCTACAGGCAGTGAGCAGTTCTTC. The full variable domain, in which reference TRBV5-1 and TRBJ2-1 provide the parts outside the CDR3, is KAGVTQTPRYLIKTRGQQVTLSCSPISGHRSVSWYQQTPGQGLQFLFEYFSETQRNKGNFPGRFSGRQFSNSRSEMNVSTLELGDSALYLCASSLATGSEQFFGPGTRLTVL.

As for this clonotype: This may stem from a read error, because a much larger clone lies one nucleotide away. The chain joins TRBV11-2 to TRBJ1-3, with D unclear. This CDR3 spans 14 amino acids. V lost 5 bases and J 2 bases, leaving 10 bases between the germline ends. Germline-derived CDR1 and CDR2 are SGHAT and FQNNGV. CDR3 residues: CASSTLSPGNTIYF. The CDR3 bases are TGTGCCAGCAGCACGCTTTCCCCTGGAAACACCATATATTTT.

This clonotype was observed at least ten times. The chain links TRBV5-1 to TRBJ2-1; 7 nucleotides agree with TRBD1. The CDR3 loop spans 13 amino acids. The V gene's germline CDR1 is SGHRS and CDR2 YFSETQ. The V segment lost 4 bases and the J segment 5 bases; nucleotides outside the gene matches: 3. The CDR3 protein is CASSQGQNNEQFF. CDR3 bases: TGCGCCAGCAGCCAGGGACAGAACAATGAGCAGTTCTTC. The whole variable domain, filled in from reference TRBV5-1 and TRBJ2-1, reads KAGVTQTPRYLIKTRGQQVTLSCSPISGHRSVSWYQQTPGQGLQFLFEYFSETQRNKGNFPGRFSGRQFSNSRSEMNVSTLELGDSALYLCASSQGQNNEQFFGPGTRLTVL.

This clonotype was seen many times. The J gene is TRBJ1-4, the V gene TRBV3-1, with a weak D call TRBD1 (5 bases). V lost 3 bases and J lost 4, with 12 bases in between. In germline, CDR1 is LGHDT, CDR2 YNNKEL (reference sequence). This CDR3 is built from 15 residues. The chain's CDR3 is CASSQARGNNEKLFF. The DNA of the CDR3 is TGTGCCAGCAGCCAGGCTAGGGGAAATAATGAAAAACTGTTTTTT.

This chain connects TRBV6-1 to TRBJ2-3; 9 nucleotides match TRBD1. The ends lost 5 bases at V and 3 bases at J; junction bases unmatched: 15. Germline values: CDR1 MNHNS, CDR2 SASEGT. The CDR3 contains 18 residues. The chain's CDR3 is CASSSAWTRDRATDTQYF. The DNA for the CDR3 is TGTGCCAGCAGTTCGGCCTGGACCCGGGACAGGGCGACAGATACGCAGTATTTT.

The sample holds many counts of this clonotype. The chain employs TRBV7-3 and TRBJ2-5; perhaps D is TRBD1 or TRBD2 (5 bases each). V lost 5 bases to trimming and J lost 2 bases, with 12 bases between them. There are 14 residues in the CDR3. Germline assignment: CDR1 SGHTA and CDR2 FQGTGA. Here the CDR3 reads CASSPGPIQETQYF. The CDR3 nucleotides read TGTGCCAGCAGCCCGGGACCAATTCAAGAGACCCAGTACTTC.

This clonotype was seen many times. The V and J genes are TRBV20-1 and TRBJ2-3, with D perhaps matching TRBD2 (6 bases). This CDR3 comprises 13 residues. CDR1 and CDR2 from the germline V gene are DFQATT and SNEGSKA (reference sequence). V dropped 5 bases and J dropped 6 bases, with 15 bases sitting between them. As DNA, the CDR3 is TGCAGTGCTCCCGGGACTTCGGTTGATACGCAGTATTTT. This encodes CSAPGTSVDTQYF.

Notes on this clonotype: This may come from a read error, since a much larger clone is one base off. CDR3 region: CASSQSLATNEKLLF. CDR3 nucleotide sequence: TGTGCCAGCAGCCAGTCACTCGCAACTAATGAAAAACTGCTTTTT. The V and J genes are TRBV4-2 and TRBJ1-4; no firm D call. Looked up from germline, CDR1 is LGHNA and CDR2 is YNFKEQ. This CDR3 region has 15 residues.

This clonotype was detected many times. The CDR3, as DNA: TGTGCCAGCAGCTTTGGCCAGAGCACAGATACGCAGTATTTT. Translation: CASSFGQSTDTQYF. The rearrangement joins TRBV5-4 to TRBJ2-3; D unresolved. CDR3 length equals 14 residues. Germline CDR1 and CDR2: SGHNT and YYREEE (reference sequence). V gave up 2 bases and J gave up 0 bases, with 7 bases separating them.

The table lists this clonotype with many counts. The V and J genes are TRBV20-1 and TRBJ1-5; D perhaps matches TRBD1 (5 bases). The V end was cut by 4 bases, the J end by 4 bases, with 17 bases between. This CDR3 has 15 residues. CDR1 is DFQATT and CDR2 is SNEGSKA in the germline V gene (reference sequence). The chain's CDR3 is CSATLRDGQNQPQHF. CDR3 nucleotides: TGCAGTGCTACCCTCCGGGACGGTCAAAATCAGCCCCAGCATTTT.

This clonotype was detected ten times or more. V is TRBV7-2 and J is TRBJ2-7; TRBD1 aligns across 8 bases. Germline loops: CDR1 SGHTA, CDR2 FQGNSA. This CDR3 spans 16 amino acids. With 1 base clipped from V and 0 bases from J, the junction kept 5 bases outside the gene matches. As DNA, the CDR3 is TGTGCCAGCAGCTTAGGGGCAGGGGGCTACTCCTACGAGCAGTACTTC. Amino acid sequence: CASSLGAGGYSYEQYF.

This clonotype is classed as large. The chain has TRBV7-2 and TRBJ2-5, with TRBD2 matching 14 bases. Trimming took 5 bases from V and 9 from J; bases not matched to a gene: 11. Germline V gene sequence: CDR1 SGHTA, CDR2 FQGNSA. CDR3 length: 16 residues. In DNA, the CDR3 is TGTGCCAGCAGCGGGGGACTAGCGGGGGCCGGGGGGGCCCAGTACTTC. This encodes CASSGGLAGAGGAQYF.

This clonotype was counted at least ten times. The chain links TRBV12-3 or TRBV12-4 to TRBJ1-5; D gene unclear. Trimming shortened V by 6 bases and J by 6 bases, and 9 bases separated the two germline ends. CDR3 length equals 12 residues. The CDR3 loop is CASRSSVQPQHF. Here the CDR3 DNA reads TGTGCCAGCAGGTCTTCCGTTCAGCCCCAGCATTTT.

The table lists this clonotype with many counts. This chain uses TRBV2 with TRBJ1-5; D is possibly TRBD1 (6 bases). Trimming left V 6 bases short and J 0 bases short, with 12 bases between. The germline V gene has CDR1 SNHLY and CDR2 FYNNEI. The CDR3 is 15 residues long. CDR3 sequence reads: CASRTGTISNQPQHF. The CDR3 region has the DNA TGTGCCAGCAGGACCGGGACAATTAGCAATCAGCCCCAGCATTTT.

This clonotype was found many times. This chain's CDR3 is CSVERVGGELFF. DNA for the CDR3: TGCAGCGTTGAAAGGGTTGGCGGGGAGCTGTTTTTT. V gene TRBV29-1 combines with J gene TRBJ2-2; D unclear. The CDR3 covers 12 residues. V lost 2 bases, J lost 7 bases, and 8 bases lay in between. Germline V lookup: CDR1 SQVTM, CDR2 ANQGSEA.